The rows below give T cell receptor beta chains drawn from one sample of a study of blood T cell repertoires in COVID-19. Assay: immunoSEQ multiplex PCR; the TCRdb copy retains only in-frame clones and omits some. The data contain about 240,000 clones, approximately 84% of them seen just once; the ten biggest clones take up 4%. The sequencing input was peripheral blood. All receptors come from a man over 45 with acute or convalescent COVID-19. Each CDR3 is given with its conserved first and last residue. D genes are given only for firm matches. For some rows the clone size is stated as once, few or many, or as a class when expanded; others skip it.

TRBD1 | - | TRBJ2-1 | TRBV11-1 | TGTGCCAGCAGCCAAGGGGGCGCCTACAATGAGCAGTTCTTC | CASSQGGAYNEQFF
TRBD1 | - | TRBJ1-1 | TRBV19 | TGTGCCAGTAGTTCCCGGGGACAGGGTCATACTGAAGCTTTCTTT | CASSSRGQGHTEAFF
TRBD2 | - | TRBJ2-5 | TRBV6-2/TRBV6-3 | TGTGCCAGCACCCCCCATCGGACTAGCGGGAGTGCTTCGAAGACCCAGTACTTC | CASTPHRTSGSASKTQYF
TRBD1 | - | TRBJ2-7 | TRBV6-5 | TGTGCCACCGCCCCGGGACAGGGGATCCACGAGCAGTACTTC | CATAPGQGIHEQYF
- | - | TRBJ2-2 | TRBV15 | TGTGCCACCAGCAGAGAAGAGACGGGAACACCCGGGGAGCTGTTTTTT | CATSREETGTPGELFF
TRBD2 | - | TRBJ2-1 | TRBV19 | TGTGCCAGTAGTATATCTAGCGGGAATTACGACAATGAGCAGTTCTTC | CASSISSGNYDNEQFF
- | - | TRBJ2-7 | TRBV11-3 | TGTGCCAGCAGCTTAGCGGGAGCTGTCACCTACGAGCAGTACTTC | CASSLAGAVTYEQYF
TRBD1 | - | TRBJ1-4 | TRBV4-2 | TGTGCCAGCAGCCAAGATGGGACAGGGCATAATGAAAAACTGTTTTTT | CASSQDGTGHNEKLFF
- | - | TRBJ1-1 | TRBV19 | TGTGCCAGTAGTTGGGCTCAGGGGAAGGACGCTTTCTTT | CASSWAQGKDAFF
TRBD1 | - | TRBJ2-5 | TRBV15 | TGTGCCACCAGCGGATACCGACGAAGCAGGGGGCTCCAAGAGACCCAGTACTTC | CATSGYRRSRGLQETQYF
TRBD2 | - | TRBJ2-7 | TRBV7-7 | TGTGCTAGCAGCTTAGGGACTACCTCTTATGACGAGCAGTACTTC | CASSLGTTSYDEQYF
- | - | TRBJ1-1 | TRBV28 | TGTGCCAGCAGTTTAACAGGAAAATTGAACACTGAAGCTTTCTTT | CASSLTGKLNTEAFF
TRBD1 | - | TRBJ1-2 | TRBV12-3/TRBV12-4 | TGTGCCAGCAGCACAACAGGGGTTCGTGGCTACACCTTC | CASSTTGVRGYTF
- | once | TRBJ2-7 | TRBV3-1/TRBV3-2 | TGTGCCAGCAGCCAGGGGTCCGGGACATCCCCCTACGAGCAGTACTTC | CASSQGSGTSPYEQYF
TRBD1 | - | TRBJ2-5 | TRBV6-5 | TGTGCCAGCAGTCCTACAGGGGCGGAGACCCAGTACTTC | CASSPTGAETQYF
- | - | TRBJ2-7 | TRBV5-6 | TGTGCCAGCAGCTTGGGCGTATACGAGCAGTACTTC | CASSLGVYEQYF